The 21 T cell receptor beta chains below all came from one sample that was sequenced in a study of cytomegalovirus exposure and HLA in healthy donors. The PCR was carried out with 60 Vbeta primers and 13 Jbeta primers. Some clones are missing from TCRdb's copy, which holds only in-frame ones; the method was immunoSEQ multiplex PCR. This sample has some 190,000 clones, with 82% found just once. The sample comprised PBMCs. All receptors come from a man aged 40-49 years in good health and CMV-seronegative.

The chain links TRBV11-2 to TRBJ2-5, with D unresolved. The germline CDR1 and CDR2 sequences are SGHAT and FQNNGV. Between the trimmed V and J ends, which lost 3 bases and 1 base, there was a span of 6 bases. The CDR3 consists of 13 residues. The CDR3 protein is CASSFTLQETQYF. CDR3 coding DNA: TGTGCCAGCAGCTTTACTCTCCAAGAGACCCAGTACTTC.

The chain joins TRBV18 to TRBJ1-2, with D perhaps matching TRBD1 (6 bases). The CDR3 spans 14 residues. Germline V lookup: CDR1 KGHSH, CDR2 LQKENI. The V end was cut by 0 bases, the J end by 6 bases, with 11 bases between. As DNA, the CDR3 is TGTGCCAGCTCACCACCGAACAGGGCCGATGGCTACACCTTC. Protein: CASSPPNRADGYTF.

This clone was seen once. The chain recombines TRBV11-3 with TRBJ2-1; tentatively, D is TRBD1 (5 bases). This CDR3 is 16 amino acids long. V dropped 2 bases and J dropped 8 bases, with 19 bases sitting between them. Per germline, CDR1 SGHNT and CDR2 YENEEA. CDR3 in amino acids: CASSLRPGHGAHEQFF. CDR3 sequence (DNA): TGTGCCAGCAGCTTACGCCCGGGCCATGGGGCACATGAGCAGTTCTTC.

The chain couples TRBV9 to TRBJ1-2, with 11 bases fitting TRBD1. The CDR3 extends over 14 amino acids. Germline V gene lookup returns CDR1 SGDLS and CDR2 YYNGEE. Germline trimming cut 4 bases from V and 8 bases from J; bases unmatched to any gene: 7. The CDR3 is CASSTGQGARGYTF. The CDR3 nucleotides are TGTGCCAGCAGCACTGGACAGGGGGCACGCGGCTACACCTTC.

The chain carries TRBV6-5 and TRBJ1-2; D may be TRBD1 (6 bases). The CDR3 extends over 14 amino acids. CDR1 and CDR2 (germline): MNHEY, SVGAGI. V lost 2 bases and J lost 8, with 15 bases in between. DNA for the CDR3: TGTGCCAGCAGTTACGCGAGGGGGAGCGGAGGCTACACCTTC. The encoded protein is CASSYARGSGGYTF.

The CDR3 sequence is CASSGTGREKLFF. The CDR3 region has the DNA TGTGCCAGCAGCGGGACAGGGAGAGAAAAACTGTTTTTT. The chain carries TRBV2 and TRBJ1-4; 9 nucleotides line up with TRBD1. The V segment lost 6 bases and the J segment 8 bases; nucleotides outside the gene matches: 4. CDR1 SNHLY and CDR2 FYNNEI come from the germline V gene. This CDR3 is 13 amino acids long.

V is TRBV19 and J is TRBJ2-3, with D possibly TRBD1 on 5 matching bases. Germline CDR1 and CDR2: LNHDA and SQIVND (reference sequence). V was clipped by 4 bases and J by 1 base, with 6 bases between them. This CDR3 region has 13 residues. CDR3 protein: CASSTRGTDTQYF. In DNA, the CDR3 is TGTGCCAGTAGTACCAGGGGCACAGATACGCAGTATTTT.

J is TRBJ1-1 and V is TRBV19, with no clear D. Germline V gene data show CDR1 as LNHDA and CDR2 as SQIVND (reference sequence). Trimming stripped 3 bases from V and 0 bases from J, with 5 bases between. This CDR3 region has 13 residues. The CDR3 DNA reads TGTGCCAGTAGTATCGGTATGAACACTGAAGCTTTCTTT. Translating it yields CASSIGMNTEAFF.

The chain is built from TRBV6-6 and TRBJ1-2; TRBD1 might be the D (5 bases). V was shortened by 5 bases and J by 7 bases, with 17 bases between the two germline ends. The CDR3 runs 14 residues. Per germline, CDR1 MNHNY and CDR2 SVGAGI (reference sequence). This chain's CDR3 is CASSPGTGGGGYTF. In DNA, the CDR3 is TGTGCCAGCAGTCCCGGGACGGGGGGTGGTGGCTACACCTTC.

J is TRBJ1-4 and V is TRBV6-5; 7 nucleotides line up with TRBD1. The CDR3 contains 16 residues. J gave up 7 bases and V 0 bases, and 8 bases lay outside the gene matches. Germline CDR1 reads MNHEY; CDR2 reads SVGAGI. This CDR3 reads CASSYSLQGRVEKLFF. In DNA form, the CDR3 reads TGTGCCAGCAGTTACTCCTTACAGGGGCGAGTTGAAAAACTGTTTTTT.

The CDR3 loop is CASSDSTTNTGELFF. CDR3 sequence (DNA): TGTGCCAGCAGTGACTCGACTACGAACACCGGGGAGCTGTTTTTT. J is TRBJ2-2 and V is TRBV6-4, with a possible D match to TRBD2 (5 bases). Trimming left V 0 bases short and J 0 bases short, with 5 bases between. The CDR3 runs to 15 residues. Germline V CDR1 and CDR2: MRHNA, SNTAGT.

V is TRBV7-3 and J is TRBJ1-1, with D possibly matching TRBD1 (5 bases). Between the trimmed V and J ends, which lost 1 base and 1 base, there was a span of 10 bases. Germline V gene sequence: CDR1 SGHTA, CDR2 FQGTGA. The CDR3 runs to 15 residues. The CDR3: CASSLMGPENTEAFF. The CDR3, as DNA: TGTGCCAGCAGCTTAATGGGGCCGGAGAACACTGAAGCTTTCTTT.

The chain's CDR3 is CASSLGVRADEAFF. Written as DNA, the CDR3 is TGCGCCAGCAGCTTGGGGGTGAGGGCCGACGAAGCTTTCTTT. V is TRBV5-1 and J is TRBJ1-1; D is ambiguous. The CDR3 has 14 amino acids. Trimming left V 0 bases short and J 8 bases short, with 14 bases between. The germline CDR1 and CDR2 sequences are SGHRS and YFSETQ.

The CDR3 reads CAWSVLRNGNTIYF. The CDR3 DNA reads TGTGCCTGGAGTGTACTGCGAAATGGAAACACCATATATTTT. This chain uses TRBV30 with TRBJ1-3; D is unclear. The V gene lost 0 bases and the J gene lost 3 bases, with 9 bases spanning the gap. CDR1 and CDR2 from the germline V gene are GTSNPN and SVGIG (reference sequence). The CDR3 sequence is 14 residues long.

The J gene is TRBJ2-5, the V gene TRBV27; 10 positions match TRBD2. Germline values: CDR1 MNHEY, CDR2 SMNVEV (reference sequence). V was clipped by 0 bases and J by 11 bases; unmatched bases: 12. The CDR3 has 16 residues. The CDR3: CASSLSTMGLAREQYF. CDR3 DNA sequence: TGTGCCAGCAGTTTATCGACCATGGGACTAGCGCGTGAGCAGTACTTC.

V is TRBV5-1 and J is TRBJ2-5; D possibly corresponds to TRBD1 (6 bases). Germline V gene sequence: CDR1 SGHRS, CDR2 YFSETQ. Trimming took 4 bases from V and 4 from J, leaving 11 bases between them. The CDR3 contains 13 residues. In DNA, the CDR3 is TGCGCCAGCAGCAGGGGGAAAGGAGAGACCCAGTACTTC. As protein: CASSRGKGETQYF.

The chain recombines TRBV4-3 with TRBJ2-7, with 9 bases lining up with TRBD2. The V segment lost 3 bases and the J segment 1 base; nucleotides outside the gene matches: 10. CDR1 and CDR2 (germline): LGHNA, YSLEER. The CDR3 contains 17 residues. DNA for the CDR3: TGCGCCAGCAGCCATCTTCCCCAGCGGGAGGTATCCTACGAGCAGTACTTC. This translates into CASSHLPQREVSYEQYF.

V usage is TRBV7-9 and J usage is TRBJ1-4, with 7 positions matching TRBD1. The CDR3 spans 14 residues. CDR1 SEHNR and CDR2 FQNEAQ come from the germline V gene (reference sequence). V was clipped by 5 bases and J by 7 bases; unmatched bases: 7. The CDR3 DNA sequence: TGTGCCAGCAGCCGGACAGGAAAGGGTGAAAAACTGTTTTTT. Its translation is CASSRTGKGEKLFF.

The V gene is TRBV7-2, the J gene TRBJ2-7; TRBD1 matches 9 bases. The CDR3 sequence is 15 residues long. The V gene's germline CDR1 is SGHTA and CDR2 FQGNSA. With V trimmed by 5 bases and J by 5 bases, 10 bases remained unmatched. The CDR3: CASSPLRDRAHEQYF. DNA of the CDR3: TGTGCCAGCAGCCCCCTCCGGGACAGGGCCCACGAGCAGTACTTC.

The chain recombines TRBV7-8 with TRBJ2-1; 9 bases fit TRBD2. The length of the CDR3 is 15 residues. Trimming took 5 bases from V and 4 from J; bases not matched to a gene: 6. Germline CDR1 reads SGHVS; CDR2 reads FQNEAQ. The chain's CDR3 is CASSRTAGGYNEQFF. The CDR3 DNA reads TGTGCCAGCAGCCGTACAGCGGGAGGATACAATGAGCAGTTCTTC.

V gene TRBV25-1 combines with J gene TRBJ1-4; 8 positions agree with TRBD1. The CDR3 runs to 15 residues. Germline V CDR1 and CDR2: MGHDK, SYGVNS. V lost 2 bases and J lost 8; bases outside the gene matches: 7. The CDR3 DNA is TGTGCCAGCAGTGAACCCAGGGGGCGAAGCGAAAAACTGTTTTTT. Its translation: CASSEPRGRSEKLFF.